The 5 T cell receptor beta chains below all came from one sample that was sequenced in a study of a mutant IDH1 vaccine in newly diagnosed glioma (dated by TCRdb to 2020 to 2022). The time point label here, explained by the study, means: week 5, during vaccination. Each vaccine dose was 300 ug of a 20-mer mutant IDH1 peptide in Montanide, given subcutaneously with topical imiquimod. Library preparation employed the immunoSEQ multiplex PCR assay. Not all clones reach the TCRdb copy of this immuneACCESS table, which keeps in-frame sequences only. Checked studies attribute under half of the gap to unresolved V genes and leave the rest unexplained. Across this sample there are over 30,000 clones, with roughly 56% seen only once. Approximately 11% of the sample comes from the top ten. No antigen has been assigned to these receptors. The starting material was PBMCs, obtained from a glioma patient whose treatment included an IDH1 peptide vaccine. The receptors stem from a woman aged 18-29 years with glioma.

The V and J genes are TRBV12-5 and TRBJ2-7, with D possibly being TRBD1 (5 bases). Germline V gives CDR1 LGHNT, CDR2 FRNRAP. V was trimmed by 6 bases and J by 3 bases, leaving 12 bases between them. CDR3 length: 13 residues. In nucleotides, the CDR3 is TGTGCTAGTGGACCCGGACACGTCTACGAGCAGTACTTC. Its protein is CASGPGHVYEQYF.

The chain links TRBV2 to TRBJ2-1, with TRBD1 identical over 9 bases. In germline, CDR1 is SNHLY, CDR2 FYNNEI. V lost 5 bases and J lost 5; bases outside the gene matches: 4. The CDR3 consists of 14 residues. The CDR3 DNA sequence: TGTGCCAGCAGTAGCAGGACAGGGGACAATGAGCAGTTCTTC. Translated, it gives CASSSRTGDNEQFF.

The genes are TRBV7-9 and TRBJ1-5; TRBD1 is a possible D gene (5 bases). Trimming shortened V by 1 base and J by 7 bases, and 14 bases separated the two germline ends. Germline CDR1 reads SEHNR; CDR2 reads FQNEAQ (reference sequence). CDR3 length: 15 residues. The CDR3 region is CASSLGGGGNQPQHF. CDR3 sequence (DNA): TGTGCCAGCAGCTTAGGTGGTGGGGGTAACCAGCCCCAGCATTTT.

This chain links TRBV4-3 with TRBJ2-1, with D perhaps TRBD2 (5 bases). CDR3 size: 17 residues. Between the trimmed V and J ends, which lost 4 bases and 0 bases, there was a span of 16 bases. Per the germline V gene, CDR1 is LGHNA and CDR2 is YSLEER. The CDR3 here is CASSPFFLAPSYNEQFF. CDR3 bases: TGCGCCAGCAGCCCTTTCTTTCTAGCCCCCTCCTACAATGAGCAGTTCTTC.

The CDR3 protein is CASSRGQGVNTEAFF. The CDR3 bases are TGCGCCAGCAGTCGCGGTCAGGGGGTGAACACTGAAGCTTTCTTT. The J gene is TRBJ1-1, the V gene TRBV5-1, with 7 positions matching TRBD1. This CDR3 contains 15 residues. V was pared by 5 bases and J by 0 bases, with 7 bases of the junction left unmatched. Per the germline V gene, CDR1 is SGHRS and CDR2 is YFSETQ.